This T cell receptor beta chain was sequenced for a study of cytomegalovirus exposure and HLA in healthy donors (dated by TCRdb to 2016 to 2017). Concerning the study at large: A later analysis indicated that the 130 or so validation repertoires were generated on the platform also employed for the 700 or so repertoires of the first cohort. The study aimed to test whether cataloging public T cell receptors could reveal signatures of past pathogen exposure. A separate validation cohort of 90 to 150 different subjects was used in addition to the 666-subject first cohort. To predict cytomegalovirus infection status, the study combined high-throughput TCR immunosequencing, statistical association of individual TCRs with disease status, and machine learning.

Broader findings and caveats from the paper: A few of the identified cytomegalovirus-associated TCR beta chains were confirmed in vitro to be specific for cytomegalovirus antigens. In both the original and validation cohorts, the classifier was reported to diagnose cytomegalovirus status with high specificity and sensitivity. A later analysis had no HLA typing for the validation cohort, so co-occurrence there was scored across all 130 or so repertoires. The study gave a list of 150 to 200 TCR beta chains associated with cytomegalovirus. Across donors, most TCR sequences were observed very rarely, whereas some public TCRs were present in many individuals. The authors suggested that the approach could potentially be generalized to other disease states and immunological phenotypes. Subsequent analysis determined that TCRs grouped into clusters in the first cohort also showed a tendency toward co-occurrence across the 130 or so validation repertoires, and roughly 94% of cluster scores exceeded 0.

Library creation used the immunoSEQ multiplex PCR assay. The study's own analysis went as follows. A statistical classification framework was developed to diagnose cytomegalovirus status using the catalog of TCR beta chain sequences. Entries here come from immuneACCESS through TCRdb and include only in-frame sequences with V and J called. Some clones fail to appear in such tables; in the studies checked, an unresolved V gene covers under half of the shortfall, and the cause of the remainder is unknown. Clone size and V and J calls were adopted from that table, with D and trimming inferred from the DNA. This sample lists under 200,000 clones; roughly 95% were detected once. In total, the top ten clones hold approximately 0.97% of the sample. In regard to this clone: It lacks a known antigen. Base-call qualities are not available, and no considerably larger clone is one nucleotide away.

The donors belonged to the validation cohort of about 130 subjects, which was separate from the approximately 700-subject first cohort. The clonotype was recovered from a woman aged 18-29 years in good health and CMV-seronegative. Sequencing was done on a sample of PBMCs.

CDR3 loop: CASRTGTALSYEQYF. The DNA sequence is given as TGTGCCAGCAGGACGGGGACAGCCCTCTCCTACGAGCAGTACTTC. The rearranged chain carries TRBV6-5 and TRBJ2-7; 7 central nucleotides agree with TRBD1. The CDR3 has 15 amino acids, counting the end cysteine and phenylalanine. The kept DNA is CDR3 alone, 45 bases in frame from the first base. V is cut back by 6 bases and J by 0 bases, with 8 bases in the junction unmatched. Sequences MNHEY (CDR1) and SVGAGI (CDR2) are obtained from the germline V gene.